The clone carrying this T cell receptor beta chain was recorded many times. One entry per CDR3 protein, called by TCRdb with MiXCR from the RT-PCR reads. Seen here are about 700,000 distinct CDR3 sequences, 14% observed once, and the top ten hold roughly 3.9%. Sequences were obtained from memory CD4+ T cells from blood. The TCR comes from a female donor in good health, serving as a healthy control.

The CDR3 nucleotides are TGCGCCAGCAGGGCCGACGAGGGGATCTACGAGCAGTACTTC. Encoded protein: CASRADEGIYEQYF. This chain connects TRBV5-1 to TRBJ2-7; D is tentatively TRBD1 or TRBD2 (5 bases each). The V end lost 5 bases, the J end lost 3 bases, and 15 bases lay between the germline ends. This CDR3 comprises 14 residues. Germline V gene sequence: CDR1 SGHRS, CDR2 YFSETQ.